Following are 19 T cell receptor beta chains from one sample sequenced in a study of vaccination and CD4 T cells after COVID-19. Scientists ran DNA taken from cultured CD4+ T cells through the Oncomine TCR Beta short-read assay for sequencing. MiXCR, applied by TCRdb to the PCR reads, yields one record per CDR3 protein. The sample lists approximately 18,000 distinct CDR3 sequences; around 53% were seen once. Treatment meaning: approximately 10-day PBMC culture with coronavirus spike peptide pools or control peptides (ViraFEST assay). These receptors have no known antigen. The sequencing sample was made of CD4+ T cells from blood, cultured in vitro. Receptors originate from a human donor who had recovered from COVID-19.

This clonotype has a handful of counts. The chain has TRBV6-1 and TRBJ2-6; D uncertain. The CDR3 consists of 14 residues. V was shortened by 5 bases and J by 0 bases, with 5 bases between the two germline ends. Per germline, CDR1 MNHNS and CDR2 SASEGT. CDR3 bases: TGTGCCAGCAGTAGGAGCTCTGGGGCCAACGTCCTGACTTTC. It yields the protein CASSRSSGANVLTF.

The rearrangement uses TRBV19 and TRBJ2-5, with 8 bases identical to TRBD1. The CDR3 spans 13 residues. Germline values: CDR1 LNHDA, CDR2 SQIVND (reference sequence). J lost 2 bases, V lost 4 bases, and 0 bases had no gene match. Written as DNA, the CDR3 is TGTGCCAGTAGTAGGGACAGGCAAGAGACCCAGTACTTC. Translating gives CASSRDRQETQYF.

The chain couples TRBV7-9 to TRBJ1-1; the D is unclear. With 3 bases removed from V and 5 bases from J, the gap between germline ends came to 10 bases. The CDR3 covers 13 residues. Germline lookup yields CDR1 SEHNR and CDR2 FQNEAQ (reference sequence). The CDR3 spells CASSFILLTEAFF. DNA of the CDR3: TGTGCCAGCAGCTTCATCCTACTTACTGAAGCTTTCTTT.

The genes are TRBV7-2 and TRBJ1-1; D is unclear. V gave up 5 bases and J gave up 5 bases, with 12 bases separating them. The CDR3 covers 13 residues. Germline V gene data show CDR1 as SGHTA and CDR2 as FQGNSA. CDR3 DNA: TGTGCCAGCAGCACCCGCGGGCGGACTGAAGCTTTCTTT. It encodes CASSTRGRTEAFF.

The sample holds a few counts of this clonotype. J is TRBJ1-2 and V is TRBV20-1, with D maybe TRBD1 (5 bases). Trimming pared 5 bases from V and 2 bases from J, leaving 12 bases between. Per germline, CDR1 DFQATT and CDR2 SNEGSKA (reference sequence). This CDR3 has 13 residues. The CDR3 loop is CSAPPGDNYGYTF. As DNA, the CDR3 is TGCAGTGCTCCCCCGGGGGACAACTATGGCTACACCTTC.

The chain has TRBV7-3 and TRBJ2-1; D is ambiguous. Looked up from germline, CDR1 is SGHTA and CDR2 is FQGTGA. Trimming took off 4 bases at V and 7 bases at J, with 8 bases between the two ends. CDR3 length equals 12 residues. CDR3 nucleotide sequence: TGTGCCAGCAGCTCGAGCAGGAATGAGCAGTTCTTC. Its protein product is CASSSSRNEQFF.

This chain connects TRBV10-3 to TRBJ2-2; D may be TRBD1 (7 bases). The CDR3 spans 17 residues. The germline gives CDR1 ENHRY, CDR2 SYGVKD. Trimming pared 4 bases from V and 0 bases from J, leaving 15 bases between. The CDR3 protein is CAISGVAGQPNTGELFF. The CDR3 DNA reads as TGTGCCATCAGTGGCGTGGCGGGACAGCCGAACACCGGGGAGCTGTTTTTT.

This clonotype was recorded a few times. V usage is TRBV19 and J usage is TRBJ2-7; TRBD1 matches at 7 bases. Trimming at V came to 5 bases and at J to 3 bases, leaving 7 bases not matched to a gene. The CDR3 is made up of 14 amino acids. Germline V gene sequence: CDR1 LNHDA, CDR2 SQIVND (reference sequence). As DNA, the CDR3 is TGTGCCAGTAGTCCCTCGACAGGGAGCTACGAGCAGTACTTC. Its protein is CASSPSTGSYEQYF.

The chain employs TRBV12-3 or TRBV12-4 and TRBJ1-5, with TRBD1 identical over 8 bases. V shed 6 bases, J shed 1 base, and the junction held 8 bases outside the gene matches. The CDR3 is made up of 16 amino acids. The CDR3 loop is CASRADRGISNQPQHF. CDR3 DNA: TGTGCCAGCAGAGCAGACAGGGGAATAAGCAATCAGCCCCAGCATTTT.

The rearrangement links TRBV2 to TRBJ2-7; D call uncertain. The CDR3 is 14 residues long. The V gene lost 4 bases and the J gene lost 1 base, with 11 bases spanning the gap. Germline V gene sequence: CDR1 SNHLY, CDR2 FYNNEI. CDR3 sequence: CASSVVGQSYEQYF. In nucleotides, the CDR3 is TGTGCCAGCAGTGTTGTTGGCCAGTCCTACGAGCAGTACTTC.

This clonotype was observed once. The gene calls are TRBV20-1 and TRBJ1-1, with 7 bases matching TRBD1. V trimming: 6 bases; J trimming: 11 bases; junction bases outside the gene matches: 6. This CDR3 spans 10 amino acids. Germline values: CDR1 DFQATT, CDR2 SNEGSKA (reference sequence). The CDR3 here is CSAQGERAFF. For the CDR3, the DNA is TGCAGTGCCCAGGGGGAGCGTGCTTTCTTT.

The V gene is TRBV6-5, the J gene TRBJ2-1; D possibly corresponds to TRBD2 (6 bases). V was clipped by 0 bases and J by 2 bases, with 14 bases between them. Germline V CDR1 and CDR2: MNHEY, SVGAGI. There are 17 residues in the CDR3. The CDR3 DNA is TGTGCCAGCAGTTACTCGTTACTAGCTCAGGCCTACAATGAGCAGTTCTTC. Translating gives CASSYSLLAQAYNEQFF.

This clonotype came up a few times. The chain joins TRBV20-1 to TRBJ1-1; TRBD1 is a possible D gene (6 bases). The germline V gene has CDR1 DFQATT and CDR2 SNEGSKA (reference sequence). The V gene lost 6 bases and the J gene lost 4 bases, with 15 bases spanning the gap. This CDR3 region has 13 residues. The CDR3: CSARTEGITEAFF. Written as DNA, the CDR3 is TGCAGTGCCCGGACAGAGGGGATCACTGAAGCTTTCTTT.

The CDR3 DNA reads TGTGCCAGCGGCCGGAGACAAGAGACCCAGTACTTC. This translates into CASGRRQETQYF. The rearrangement links TRBV6-1 to TRBJ2-5, with no clear D. This CDR3 spans 12 amino acids. V was shortened by 8 bases and J by 2 bases, with 9 bases between the two germline ends. Germline V gives CDR1 MNHNS, CDR2 SASEGT.

The CDR3 sequence is CASSEVGRARYGYTF. CDR3 coding DNA: TGTGCCAGCAGTGAAGTTGGCAGGGCCCGCTATGGCTACACCTTC. The chain recombines TRBV6-1 with TRBJ1-2, with D tentatively TRBD1 (5 bases). This CDR3 comprises 15 residues. Trimming shortened V by 1 base and J by 4 bases, and 13 bases separated the two germline ends. Germline V gene sequence: CDR1 MNHNS, CDR2 SASEGT.

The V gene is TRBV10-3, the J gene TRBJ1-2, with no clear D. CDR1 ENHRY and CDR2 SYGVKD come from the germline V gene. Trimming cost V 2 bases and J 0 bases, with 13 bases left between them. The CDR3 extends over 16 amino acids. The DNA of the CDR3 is TGTGCCATCAGTGAGAGGGCGGCCCCTACTAACTATGGCTACACCTTC. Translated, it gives CAISERAAPTNYGYTF.

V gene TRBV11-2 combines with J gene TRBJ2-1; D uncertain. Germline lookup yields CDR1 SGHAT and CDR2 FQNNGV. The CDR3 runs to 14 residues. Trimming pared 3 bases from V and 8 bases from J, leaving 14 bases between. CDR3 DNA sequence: TGTGCCAGCAGCTTCACCCGGGCCCAACATGAGCAGTTCTTC. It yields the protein CASSFTRAQHEQFF.

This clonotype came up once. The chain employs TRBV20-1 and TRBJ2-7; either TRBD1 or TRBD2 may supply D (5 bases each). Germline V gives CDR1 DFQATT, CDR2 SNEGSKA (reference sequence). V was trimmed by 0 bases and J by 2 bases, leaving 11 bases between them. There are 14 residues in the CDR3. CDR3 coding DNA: TGCAGTGCTAGAGATACGCAGGGACCCTACGAGCAGTACTTC. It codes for CSARDTQGPYEQYF.

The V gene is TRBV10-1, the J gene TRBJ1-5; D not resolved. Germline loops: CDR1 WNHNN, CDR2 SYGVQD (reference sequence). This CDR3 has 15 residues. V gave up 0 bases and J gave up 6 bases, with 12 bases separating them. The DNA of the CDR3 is TGCGCCAGCAGTGAGTCTACACAGTGGAGTCAGCCCCAGCATTTT. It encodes CASSESTQWSQPQHF.